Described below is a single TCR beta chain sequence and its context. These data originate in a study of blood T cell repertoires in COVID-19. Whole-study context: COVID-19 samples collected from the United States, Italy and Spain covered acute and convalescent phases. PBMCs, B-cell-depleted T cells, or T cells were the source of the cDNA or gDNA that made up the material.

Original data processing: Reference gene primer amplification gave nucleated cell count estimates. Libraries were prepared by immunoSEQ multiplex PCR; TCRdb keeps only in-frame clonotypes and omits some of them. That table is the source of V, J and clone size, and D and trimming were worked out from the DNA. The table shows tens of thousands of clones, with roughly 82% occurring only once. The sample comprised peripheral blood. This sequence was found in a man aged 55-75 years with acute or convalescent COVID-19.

Written as DNA, the CDR3 is TGTGCCAGCAGTAAACATTCTAGCGGGAGAGGAACCGGGGAGCTGTTTTTT. Protein product: CASSKHSSGRGTGELFF. V and J are TRBV2 and TRBJ2-2, with 10 bases matching TRBD2. V was pared by 5 bases and J by 5 bases, with 11 bases of the junction left unmatched. Germline values: CDR1 SNHLY, CDR2 FYNNEI. CDR3 size: 17 residues.